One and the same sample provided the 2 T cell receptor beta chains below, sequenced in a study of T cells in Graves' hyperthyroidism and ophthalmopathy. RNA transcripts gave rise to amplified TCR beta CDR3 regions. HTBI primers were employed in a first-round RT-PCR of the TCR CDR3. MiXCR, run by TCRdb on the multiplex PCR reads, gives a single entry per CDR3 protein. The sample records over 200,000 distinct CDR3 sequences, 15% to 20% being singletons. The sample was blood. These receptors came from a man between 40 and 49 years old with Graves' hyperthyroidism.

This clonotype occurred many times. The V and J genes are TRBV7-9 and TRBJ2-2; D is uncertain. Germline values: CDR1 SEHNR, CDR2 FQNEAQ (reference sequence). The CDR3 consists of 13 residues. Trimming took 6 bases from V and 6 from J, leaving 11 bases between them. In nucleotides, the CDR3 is TGTGCCAGCAGGTACATCACCGCCGGGGAGCTGTTTTTT. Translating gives CASRYITAGELFF. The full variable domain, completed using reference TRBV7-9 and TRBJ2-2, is DTGVSQNPRHKITKRGQNVTFRCDPISEHNRLYWYRQTLGQGPEFLTYFQNEAQLEKSRLLSDRFSAERPKGSFSTLEIQRTEQGDSAMYLCASRYITAGELFFGEGSRLTVL.

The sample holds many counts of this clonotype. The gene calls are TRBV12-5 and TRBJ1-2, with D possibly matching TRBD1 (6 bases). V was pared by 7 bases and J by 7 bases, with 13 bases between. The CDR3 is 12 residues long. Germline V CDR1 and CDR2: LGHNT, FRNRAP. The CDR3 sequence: CASVYSGVGYTF. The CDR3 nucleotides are TGTGCTAGTGTCTATTCAGGGGTTGGCTACACCTTC.